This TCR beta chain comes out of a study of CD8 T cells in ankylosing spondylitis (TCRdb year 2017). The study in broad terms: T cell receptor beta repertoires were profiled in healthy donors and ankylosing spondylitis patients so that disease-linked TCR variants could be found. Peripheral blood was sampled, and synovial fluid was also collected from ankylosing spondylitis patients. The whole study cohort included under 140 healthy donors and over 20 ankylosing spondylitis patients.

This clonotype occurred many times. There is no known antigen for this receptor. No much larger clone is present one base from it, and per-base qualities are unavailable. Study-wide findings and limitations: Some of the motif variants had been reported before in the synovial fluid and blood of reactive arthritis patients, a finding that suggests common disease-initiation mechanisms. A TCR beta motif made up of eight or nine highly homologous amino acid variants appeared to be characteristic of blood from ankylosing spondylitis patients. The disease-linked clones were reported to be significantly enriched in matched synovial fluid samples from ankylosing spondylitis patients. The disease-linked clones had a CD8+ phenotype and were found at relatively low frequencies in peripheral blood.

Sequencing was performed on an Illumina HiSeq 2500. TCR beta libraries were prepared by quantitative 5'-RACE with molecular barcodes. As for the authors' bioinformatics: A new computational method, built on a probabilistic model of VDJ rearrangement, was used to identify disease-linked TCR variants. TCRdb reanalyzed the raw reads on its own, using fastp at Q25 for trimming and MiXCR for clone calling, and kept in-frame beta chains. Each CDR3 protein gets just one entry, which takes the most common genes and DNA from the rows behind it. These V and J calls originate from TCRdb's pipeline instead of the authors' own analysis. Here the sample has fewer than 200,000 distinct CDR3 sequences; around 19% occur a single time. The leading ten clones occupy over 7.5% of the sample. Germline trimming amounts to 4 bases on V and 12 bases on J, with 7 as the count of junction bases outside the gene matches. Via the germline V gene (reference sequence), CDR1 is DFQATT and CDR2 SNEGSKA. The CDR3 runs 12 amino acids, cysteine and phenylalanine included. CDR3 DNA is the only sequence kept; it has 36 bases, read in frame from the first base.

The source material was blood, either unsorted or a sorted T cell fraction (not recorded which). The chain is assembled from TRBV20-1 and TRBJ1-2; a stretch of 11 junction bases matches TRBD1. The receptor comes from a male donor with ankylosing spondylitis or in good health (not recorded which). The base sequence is TGCAGTGCTACCCGGACAGGGGGCGCGGACACCTTC. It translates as CSATRTGGADTF.